This T cell receptor beta chain was captured by sequencing in a study of response to subunit inactivated influenza vaccine. Using its own MiXCR run on the RT-PCR reads, TCRdb lists one record per CDR3 protein. The sample yields hundreds of thousands of distinct CDR3 sequences, around a fifth seen once. V was shortened by 7 bases and J by 0 bases, with 10 bases between the two germline ends. The CDR3 consists of 13 residues. The germline gives CDR1 SQVTM, CDR2 ANQGSEA. Concerning this clonotype: Its antigen is as yet unknown.

Study-wide results and limits: There was a suggestion from the authors that each seasonal influenza vaccination recruits few new T cells.

The specimen was PBMCs from blood, collected 21 months after vaccination. The source of this sequence is a man aged 50 to 69 who received an inactivated influenza vaccine. The chain employs TRBV29-1 and TRBJ1-5; D call uncertain. CDR3 nucleotide sequence: TGCAGCGCCCAGGAGAATAGCAATCAGCCCCAGCATTTT. Residues: CSAQENSNQPQHF.